The rows below give T cell receptor beta chains drawn from one sample of a study of T cell clones after liver transplantation. TCRdb's table, derived via immunoSEQ multiplex PCR, lists solely in-frame clones and lacks some. Found here are some 20,000 clones, 88% of them singletons; the top ten hold over 10%. The sample consisted of CD8+ T cells from blood, taken before liver transplant. The source of these receptors is a human donor who received a liver transplant. The CDR3 runs from the conserved cysteine through the conserved F or W. The order of the fields is D gene, V gene, clone size, J gene, CDR3 protein, CDR3 DNA. D genes are given only for firm matches. Expanded clones get a size class; other rows say once, few or many, or leave the size out.

D: NA; V: TRBV7-9; size: once; J: TRBJ2-5; CDR3: CASSFAGALETQYF; DNA: TGTGCCAGCAGCTTTGCAGGGGCTCTCGAGACCCAGTACTTC
D: NA; V: TRBV27; size: NA; J: TRBJ1-2; CDR3: CASSFGGLHSGYTF; DNA: TGTGCCAGCAGTTTCGGTGGGCTTCACTCCGGCTACACCTTC
D: NA; V: TRBV2; size: NA; J: TRBJ2-7; CDR3: CASRGGSGEQYF; DNA: TGTGCCAGCAGAGGGGGGTCGGGCGAGCAGTACTTC
D: TRBD2; V: TRBV5-5; size: once; J: TRBJ2-7; CDR3: CASSLAGTSLEQYF; DNA: TGTGCCAGCAGCTTGGCCGGGACTAGCTTGGAGCAGTACTTC
D: TRBD1; V: TRBV28; size: NA; J: TRBJ2-7; CDR3: CASRVDRASYEQYF; DNA: TGTGCCAGCAGAGTGGACAGGGCGTCCTACGAGCAGTACTTC
D: NA; V: TRBV4-1; size: NA; J: TRBJ2-2; CDR3: CATGLSVPRGGELFF; DNA: TGCGCCACCGGCTTATCTGTCCCGAGGGGCGGGGAGCTGTTTTTT
D: TRBD1; V: TRBV29-1; size: NA; J: TRBJ1-2; CDR3: CSVRQGIHGYTF; DNA: TGCAGCGTTAGACAGGGAATCCACGGCTACACCTTC
D: NA; V: TRBV27; size: once; J: TRBJ2-3; CDR3: CASSLASAPGDTQYF; DNA: TGTGCCAGCAGTTTGGCTAGCGCCCCGGGGGATACGCAGTATTTT
D: NA; V: TRBV11-2; size: NA; J: TRBJ2-6; CDR3: CASSPSLGVSPGANVLTF; DNA: TGTGCCAGCAGCCCCTCGCTGGGAGTTTCGCCAGGGGCCAACGTCCTGACTTTC
D: TRBD2; V: TRBV19; size: NA; J: TRBJ2-1; CDR3: CASSFSGRGNNEQFF; DNA: TGTGCCAGTAGCTTCAGCGGGAGAGGTAACAATGAGCAGTTCTTC
D: TRBD2; V: TRBV7-9; size: NA; J: TRBJ2-7; CDR3: CASSLGPAGAYEQYF; DNA: TGTGCCAGCAGCTTAGGCCCCGCGGGAGCCTACGAGCAGTACTTC
D: NA; V: TRBV5-1; size: NA; J: TRBJ1-1; CDR3: CASSLRRLNTEAFF; DNA: TGCGCCAGCAGCTTGAGGAGATTGAACACTGAAGCTTTCTTT
D: NA; V: TRBV27; size: NA; J: TRBJ2-7; CDR3: CASHPYEQYF; DNA: TGTGCCAGCCATCCCTACGAGCAGTACTTC
D: TRBD2; V: TRBV18; size: NA; J: TRBJ2-7; CDR3: CASSPLPGGFEQYF; DNA: TGTGCCAGCTCACCCCTGCCCGGGGGGTTCGAGCAGTACTTC
D: TRBD2; V: TRBV7-9; size: NA; J: TRBJ2-3; CDR3: CASSLWLAGGSTDTQYF; DNA: TGTGCCAGCAGCTTATGGCTAGCGGGAGGGAGCACAGATACGCAGTATTTT
D: TRBD2; V: TRBV5-4; size: once; J: TRBJ2-7; CDR3: CASSFSSGSYEQYF; DNA: TGTGCCAGCAGCTTTTCCAGCGGGAGTTACGAGCAGTACTTC
D: TRBD1; V: TRBV29-1; size: once; J: TRBJ1-2; CDR3: CSVEAGQGAKGYTF; DNA: TGCAGCGTTGAAGCGGGACAGGGGGCAAAGGGCTACACCTTC
D: TRBD2; V: TRBV27; size: NA; J: TRBJ2-1; CDR3: CASSDPSGRENEQFF; DNA: TGTGCCAGCAGTGACCCTAGCGGGAGGGAAAATGAGCAGTTCTTC
D: TRBD1; V: TRBV5-1; size: NA; J: TRBJ1-3; CDR3: CASSEGQGGFSGNTIYF; DNA: TGCGCCAGCAGTGAGGGACAGGGAGGATTCTCTGGAAACACCATATATTTT
D: TRBD1; V: TRBV5-8; size: NA; J: TRBJ2-5; CDR3: CATGALDRVNGETQYF; DNA: TGTGCCACCGGGGCTTTGGACAGGGTGAATGGTGAGACCCAGTACTTC
D: TRBD2; V: TRBV4-3; size: NA; J: TRBJ2-1; CDR3: CASSQWGGLAGNEQFF; DNA: TGCGCCAGCAGCCAATGGGGGGGACTAGCGGGCAATGAGCAGTTCTTC
D: NA; V: TRBV28; size: NA; J: TRBJ2-6; CDR3: CATFLGAPGANVLTF; DNA: TGTGCCACTTTTTTGGGGGCTCCTGGGGCCAACGTCCTGACTTTC
D: TRBD1; V: TRBV28; size: once; J: TRBJ2-2; CDR3: CASSPGTGTGELFF; DNA: TGTGCCAGCAGTCCCGGGACAGGCACCGGGGAGCTGTTTTTT
D: TRBD1; V: TRBV25-1; size: NA; J: TRBJ2-7; CDR3: CASSDYRPGQGSYEQYF; DNA: TGTGCCAGCAGTGACTATCGGCCGGGACAGGGATCCTACGAGCAGTACTTC
D: TRBD1; V: TRBV2; size: NA; J: TRBJ1-2; CDR3: CASSERQGEDGYTF; DNA: TGTGCCAGCAGTGAACGACAGGGGGAGGATGGCTACACCTTC
D: NA; V: TRBV4-3; size: NA; J: TRBJ2-7; CDR3: CASSQDASTSYEQYF; DNA: TGCGCCAGCAGCCAAGATGCTAGTACCTCCTACGAGCAGTACTTC
D: NA; V: TRBV28; size: NA; J: TRBJ2-7; CDR3: CASSLRAQGWEDYEQYF; DNA: TGTGCCAGCAGTTTAAGGGCACAGGGTTGGGAGGACTACGAGCAGTACTTC
D: TRBD1; V: TRBV14; size: NA; J: TRBJ2-5; CDR3: CASSLRDREIQETQYF; DNA: TGTGCCAGCAGCCTCCGGGACAGGGAAATCCAAGAGACCCAGTACTTC
D: NA; V: TRBV30; size: NA; J: TRBJ2-2; CDR3: CAWSSGFQTGELFF; DNA: TGTGCCTGGAGCAGCGGTTTTCAGACCGGGGAGCTGTTTTTT
D: NA; V: TRBV9; size: NA; J: TRBJ2-7; CDR3: CASSPRSGEAYEQYF; DNA: TGTGCCAGCAGCCCTCGTTCGGGAGAGGCCTACGAGCAGTACTTC